The 4 T cell receptor beta chains below were found in one sample sequenced in a study of T-cell reconstitution after alpha-beta-depleted transplantation in children. A TCRbeta library incorporating unique molecular identifiers was prepared. A single record per CDR3 protein comes from TCRdb applying MiXCR to the PCR reads. This sample carries about 580,000 distinct CDR3 sequences, approximately 22% of them seen once, and the ten largest clones take 12% to 15%. Sample: PBMCs, mostly from graft donor cells, taken 360 days after TCRalphabeta/CD19-depleted stem cell transplant. The receptors derive from a boy younger than two who had a stem cell transplant for acute myeloid leukemia, so the T cells may come from the graft donor.

This clonotype turned up a few times. The chain recombines TRBV12-3 or TRBV12-4 with TRBJ2-7; 7 nucleotides align to TRBD2. The CDR3 is 13 residues long. V was clipped by 8 bases and J by 3 bases; unmatched bases: 7. CDR3 amino acids: CASAPGLNYEQYF. Written as DNA, the CDR3 is TGTGCCAGCGCCCCGGGACTAAACTACGAGCAGTACTTC.

The V call is TRBV20-1, the J call TRBJ2-7; 10 bases line up with TRBD2. With 1 base clipped from V and 3 bases from J, the junction kept 6 bases outside the gene matches. There are 15 residues in the CDR3. Per the germline V gene, CDR1 is DFQATT and CDR2 is SNEGSKA (reference sequence). The CDR3 reads CSARVRTSGYYEQYV. CDR3 DNA sequence: TGCAGTGCTAGAGTTAGGACTAGCGGCTACTACGAGCAGTACGTC.

The V call is TRBV10-3, the J call TRBJ1-4, with D perhaps matching TRBD1 (6 bases). The CDR3 loop spans 14 amino acids. Germline CDR1 is ENHRY and CDR2 is SYGVKD. V lost 5 bases and J lost 3, with 10 bases in between. CDR3 nucleotide sequence: TGTGCCATCAGTCCCAGGGGTTCTAATGAAAAACTGTTTTTT. Its protein product is CAISPRGSNEKLFF.

This clonotype was picked up a small number of times. The rearrangement joins TRBV24-1 to TRBJ2-1, with D hard to call. The CDR3 is made up of 12 amino acids. Germline V gene lookup returns CDR1 KGHDR and CDR2 SFDVKD. V was trimmed by 1 base and J by 8 bases, leaving 5 bases between them. CDR3 in DNA: TGTGCCACCAGTGATTTTGACGATGAGCAGTTCTTC. Amino acids: CATSDFDDEQFF.